These T cell receptor beta chains were read from a single sample in a study of OX40 agonist ivuxolimab in advanced cancers. The data were produced by immunoSEQ multiplex PCR, yet TCRdb's version contains in-frame clones alone and is incomplete. The table has 70,000 to 100,000 clones, around 90% seen once. The specimen comprised CD4+ or CD8+ T cells sorted from blood, sampled in a trial of the OX40 agonist ivuxolimab. Every receptor here comes from an adult with an advanced solid tumor such as melanoma, head and neck, liver or kidney cancer. CDR3s include the opening cysteine and the closing phenylalanine or tryptophan. D genes are given only for firm matches.

D gene,V gene,J gene,CDR3 protein
TRBD1,TRBV9,TRBJ1-6,CASSSQGADSPLHF
NA,TRBV6-5,TRBJ2-7,CASSYGQGTEQYF
NA,TRBV9,TRBJ2-7,CASSAHDFREQYF
NA,TRBV27,TRBJ2-2,CASSHRGVSGELFF
NA,TRBV7-7,TRBJ2-5,CASSLGRQEEETQYF
TRBD2,TRBV13,TRBJ2-7,CASSLPAGGPYEQYF
TRBD1,TRBV6-5,TRBJ2-5,CASSYGPGQGRETQYF
NA,TRBV7-8,TRBJ1-4,CASSLTAAATNEKLFF
NA,TRBV7-6,TRBJ2-7,CASSRQEGVSYEQYF
NA,TRBV7-2,TRBJ2-1,CASSPTSYNEQFF
NA,TRBV30,TRBJ2-1,CAWSVRGVPYNEQFF
NA,TRBV5-1,TRBJ2-7,CASSPGTSTYEQYF
TRBD1,TRBV7-7,TRBJ2-7,CASSPPRGQDYEQYF
TRBD2,TRBV18,TRBJ2-1,CASSPLAGDYNEQFF
NA,TRBV11-2,TRBJ1-2,CASSLEREGYTF
NA,TRBV9,TRBJ2-1,CASSVGASYNEQFF
TRBD1,TRBV27,TRBJ2-5,CASSSPRDRQETQYF
NA,TRBV10-2,TRBJ2-2,CASSEWEGGELFF
TRBD2,TRBV7-6,TRBJ2-7,CASSSGLDYYEQYF
NA,TRBV28,TRBJ2-3,CASRPPPPDTTDTQYF
TRBD1,TRBV11-2,TRBJ2-7,CASSLGGDRGYEQYF
NA,TRBV4-1,TRBJ2-7,CASSQEAQERVGAISYEQYF
NA,TRBV7-2,TRBJ2-5,CASSLGPGWETQYF
NA,TRBV10-2,TRBJ2-5,CASSESVDIETQYF
NA,TRBV30,TRBJ1-5,CAWSRTVNQPQHF
TRBD2,TRBV5-4,TRBJ2-5,CASSLTSGSRVETQYF
NA,TRBV27,TRBJ2-2,CASSPALKELFF
TRBD1,TRBV19,TRBJ2-6,CASSDRDRVVSGANVLTF
NA,TRBV5-6,TRBJ1-5,CASTIYRVGNQPQHF
NA,TRBV6-1,TRBJ1-1,CASSGTTNTEAFF
NA,TRBV28,TRBJ2-6,CASSTVNSGANVLTF
TRBD1,TRBV19,TRBJ1-5,CASTPGQADQPQHF
NA,TRBV5-1,TRBJ1-4,CASSPGFSIGTNEKLFF
NA,TRBV4-1,NA,CASSRSGTASYEQYF
NA,TRBV6-1,TRBJ1-5,CASSRQGYSNQPQHF
NA,TRBV11-2,TRBJ2-7,CASSPGWGEAYEQYF
TRBD2,TRBV7-2,TRBJ2-3,CASSFTSGITDTQYF
TRBD1,TRBV11-2,TRBJ1-2,CASSLAFTGDGYTF
NA,TRBV4-2,TRBJ2-7,CASSQDGPSRGDGYEQYF
NA,TRBV25-1,TRBJ2-1,CASSEWGAGRNEQFF
NA,TRBV5-8,TRBJ1-1,CASFRGGYTEAFF
NA,TRBV5-4,TRBJ2-2,CASSLVGSGNTGELFF